Below, 6 T cell receptor beta chains from the same sample are listed, as sequenced in a study of post-analysis software for immune sequencing data. Whole-study findings and limits: In patients, about five TRBV segments were more frequent than in controls, with TRBV5-6, TRBV5-1 and TRBV20-1 among them.

Prepared libraries of TCR beta cDNA carried unique molecular identifiers. Each CDR3 protein gets one entry after TCRdb re-called the PCR reads with MiXCR. The sample has roughly 580,000 distinct CDR3 sequences; about 40% are singletons. Their specific antigens are unknown. The sequenced material came from blood. All receptors come from a girl aged 10 to 17 with multiple sclerosis.

The table lists this clonotype with a few counts. The chain recombines TRBV4-2 with TRBJ2-7; TRBD2 agrees at 12 bases. The CDR3 loop spans 16 amino acids. Germline CDR1 LGHNA, CDR2 YNFKEQ. V was pared by 2 bases and J by 6 bases, with 8 bases of the junction left unmatched. The CDR3 loop is CASSQTDLAGGVEQYF. Written as DNA, the CDR3 is TGTGCCAGCAGCCAAACCGACCTAGCGGGGGGGGTCGAGCAGTACTTC.

CDR3 region: CSARVSRQGGQPQHF. DNA for the CDR3: TGCAGTGCTAGAGTCTCAAGACAGGGCGGGCAGCCCCAGCATTTT. The chain has TRBV20-1 and TRBJ1-5; TRBD1 aligns across 7 bases. The V segment lost 1 base and the J segment 7 bases; nucleotides outside the gene matches: 10. Germline CDR1 DFQATT, CDR2 SNEGSKA (reference sequence). CDR3 size: 15 residues.

J is TRBJ1-2 and V is TRBV3-1; possibly TRBD1 for D (5 bases). The CDR3 consists of 14 residues. The V and J ends lost 1 base and 7 bases respectively, with 13 bases between them. Germline-derived CDR1 and CDR2 are LGHDT and YNNKEL (reference sequence). The CDR3 loop is CASSQGGAAVGYTF. CDR3 nucleotides: TGTGCCAGCAGCCAAGGCGGGGCCGCGGTTGGCTACACCTTC.

In the case of this clonotype: One end of the junction fails to match germline, which may point to a read error. The chain carries TRBV29-1 and TRBJ2-7; 12 bases line up with TRBD2. CDR1 and CDR2 from the germline V gene are SQVTM and ANQGSEA. There are 14 residues in the CDR3. In DNA form, the CDR3 reads TGCAGCGTCGGGGCACTAGCGGGAGGCCACGAGCAGTATTTC. Its translation is CSVGALAGGHEQYF.

The chain employs TRBV4-2 and TRBJ2-3; TRBD1 matches at 7 bases. With 1 base clipped from V and 0 bases from J, the junction kept 7 bases outside the gene matches. The V gene's germline CDR1 is LGHNA and CDR2 YNFKEQ. The CDR3 extends over 17 amino acids. Here the CDR3 DNA reads TGTGCCAGCAGCCAAGGAACAGGGGCCACTAGCACAGATACGCAGTATTTT. Translating it yields CASSQGTGATSTDTQYF.

The V gene is TRBV4-1, the J gene TRBJ1-1; the D gene is possibly TRBD1 (6 bases). There are 14 residues in the CDR3. V was pared by 3 bases and J by 5 bases, with 13 bases between. The germline V gene encodes CDR1 MGHRA and CDR2 YSYEKL. CDR3: CASSHPEGDTEAFF. Written as DNA, the CDR3 is TGCGCCAGCAGCCACCCCGAGGGGGATACTGAAGCTTTCTTT.